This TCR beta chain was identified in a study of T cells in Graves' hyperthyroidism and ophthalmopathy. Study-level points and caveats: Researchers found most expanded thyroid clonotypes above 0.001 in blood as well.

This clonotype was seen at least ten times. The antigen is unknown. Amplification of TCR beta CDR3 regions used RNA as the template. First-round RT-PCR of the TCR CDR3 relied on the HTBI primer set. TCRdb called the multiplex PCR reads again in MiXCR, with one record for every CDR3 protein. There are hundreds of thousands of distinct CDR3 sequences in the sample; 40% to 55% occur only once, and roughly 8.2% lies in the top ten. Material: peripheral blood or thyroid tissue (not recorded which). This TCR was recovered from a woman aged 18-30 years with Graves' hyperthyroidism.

CDR3 residues: CSVEEVGGYEQYF. CDR3 bases: TGCAGCGTTGAAGAGGTAGGGGGCTACGAGCAGTACTTC. V usage is TRBV29-1 and J usage is TRBJ2-7; TRBD1 is a possible D gene (6 bases). The germline V gene has CDR1 SQVTM and CDR2 ANQGSEA. The CDR3 extends over 13 amino acids. Trimming removed 0 bases at V and 3 bases at J, with 9 bases between.